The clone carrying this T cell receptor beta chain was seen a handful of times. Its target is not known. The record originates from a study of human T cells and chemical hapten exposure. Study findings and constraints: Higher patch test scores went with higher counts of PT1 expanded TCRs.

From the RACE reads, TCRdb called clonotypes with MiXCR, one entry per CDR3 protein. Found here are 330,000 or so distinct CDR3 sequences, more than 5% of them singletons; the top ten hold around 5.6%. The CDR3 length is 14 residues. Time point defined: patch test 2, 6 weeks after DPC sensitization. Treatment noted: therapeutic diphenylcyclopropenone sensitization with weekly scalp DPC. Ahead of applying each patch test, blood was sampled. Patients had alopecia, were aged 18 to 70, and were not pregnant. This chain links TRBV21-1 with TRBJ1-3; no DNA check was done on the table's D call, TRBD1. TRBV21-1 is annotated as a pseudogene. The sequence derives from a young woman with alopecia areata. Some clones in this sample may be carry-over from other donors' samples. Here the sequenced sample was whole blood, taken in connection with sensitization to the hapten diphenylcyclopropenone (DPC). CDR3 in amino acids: CANQDRVPGNTIYF. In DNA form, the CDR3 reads TGTGCCAACCAAGACAGGGTTCCTGGAAACACCATATATTTT.